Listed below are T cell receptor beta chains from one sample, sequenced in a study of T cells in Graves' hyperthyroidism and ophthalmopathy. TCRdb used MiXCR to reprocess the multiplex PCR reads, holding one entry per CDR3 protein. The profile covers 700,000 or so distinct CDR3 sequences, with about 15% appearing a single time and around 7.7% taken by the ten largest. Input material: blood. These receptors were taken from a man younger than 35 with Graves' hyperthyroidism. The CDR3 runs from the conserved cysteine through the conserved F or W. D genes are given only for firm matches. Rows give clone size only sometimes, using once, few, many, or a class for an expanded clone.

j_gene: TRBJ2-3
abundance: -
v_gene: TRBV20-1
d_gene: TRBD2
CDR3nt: TGCAGTGCAGCGGGACCCCCTGCGGATACGCAGTATTTT
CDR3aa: CSAAGPPADTQYF

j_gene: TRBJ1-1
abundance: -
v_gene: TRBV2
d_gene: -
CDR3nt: TGTGCCAGCAGCAAAACAGGGATATCGGCCTCCGGAGCTTTCTTT
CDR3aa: CASSKTGISASGAFF

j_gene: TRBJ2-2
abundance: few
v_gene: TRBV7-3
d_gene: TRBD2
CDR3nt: TGTGCCAGCAGCCCGGGGGGGGCCTCGAACACCGGGGAGCTGTTTTTT
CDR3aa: CASSPGGASNTGELFF

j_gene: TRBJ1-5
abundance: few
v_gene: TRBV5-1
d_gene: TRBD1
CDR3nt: TGCGCCAGCAGCTGGGGGACAGGGGTATCGCAGCCCCAGCATTTT
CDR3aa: CASSWGTGVSQPQHF

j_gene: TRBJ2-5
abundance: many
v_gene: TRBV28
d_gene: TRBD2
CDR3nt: TGTGCCAGCAGTTTATTCGGGACTAGCGGGACGTACCAAGAGACCCAGTACTTC
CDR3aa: CASSLFGTSGTYQETQYF

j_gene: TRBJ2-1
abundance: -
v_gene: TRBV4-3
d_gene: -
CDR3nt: TGCGCCAGCAGCCAAGACGAGCTAAGAGACAATGAGCAGTTCTTC
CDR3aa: CASSQDELRDNEQFF

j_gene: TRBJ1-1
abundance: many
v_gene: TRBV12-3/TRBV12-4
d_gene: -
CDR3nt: TGTGCCAGCAGTTTATATCAACGGGGGGACACTGAAGCTTTCTTT
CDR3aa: CASSLYQRGDTEAFF

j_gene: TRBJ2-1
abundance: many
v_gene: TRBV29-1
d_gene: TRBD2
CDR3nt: TGCAGCGTTGATCCTCACCCCACTAGCGGTTCACCCGCCGGGGCCTACAATGAGCAGTTCTTC
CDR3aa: CSVDPHPTSGSPAGAYNEQFF

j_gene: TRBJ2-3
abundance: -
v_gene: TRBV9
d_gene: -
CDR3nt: TGTGCCAGCGGCGAGGCGTTGGGGGGCACAGATACGCAGTATTTT
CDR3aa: CASGEALGGTDTQYF

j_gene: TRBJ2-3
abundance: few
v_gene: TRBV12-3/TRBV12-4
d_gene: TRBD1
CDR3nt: TGTGCCAGCAGGACAGGGTCATCGGATACGCAGTATTTT
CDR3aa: CASRTGSSDTQYF

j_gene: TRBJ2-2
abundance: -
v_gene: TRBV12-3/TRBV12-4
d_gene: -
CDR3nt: TGTGCCAGCAGCGGAAGACCGACGGAGCTGTTTTTT
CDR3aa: CASSGRPTELFF

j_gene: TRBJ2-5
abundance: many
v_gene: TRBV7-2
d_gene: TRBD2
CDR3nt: TGTGCCAGCAGCGACCCGGGACTAGCGGAGACCCAGTACTTC
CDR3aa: CASSDPGLAETQYF

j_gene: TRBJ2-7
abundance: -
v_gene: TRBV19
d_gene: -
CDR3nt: TGTGCCAGTAGTCGGGGGAGACTCTACGAGCAGTACTTC
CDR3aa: CASSRGRLYEQYF

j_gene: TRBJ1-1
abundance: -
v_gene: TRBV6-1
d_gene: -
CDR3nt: TGTGCCAGCCAGGGAAGACGGATCACTGAAGCTTTCTTT
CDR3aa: CASQGRRITEAFF

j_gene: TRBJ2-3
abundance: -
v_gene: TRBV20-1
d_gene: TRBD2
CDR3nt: TGCAGTGCCACGCCGGGACTAGCGGGAGATACGCAGTATTTT
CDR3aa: CSATPGLAGDTQYF

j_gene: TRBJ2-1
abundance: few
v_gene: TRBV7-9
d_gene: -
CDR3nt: TGTGCCAGCAGCTTAATTAAGGCTAGCGAGAAAGCCGCGCAGTTCTTC
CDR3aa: CASSLIKASEKAAQFF

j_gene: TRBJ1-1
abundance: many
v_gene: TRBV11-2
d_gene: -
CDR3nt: TGTGCCAGCAGCTCCACACGAGGGAACACTGAAGCTTTCTTT
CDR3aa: CASSSTRGNTEAFF

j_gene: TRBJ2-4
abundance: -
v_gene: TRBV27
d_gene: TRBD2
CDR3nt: TGTGCCAGCAGTTTCGGGACTACCAGGATTCAGTACTTC
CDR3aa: CASSFGTTRIQYF

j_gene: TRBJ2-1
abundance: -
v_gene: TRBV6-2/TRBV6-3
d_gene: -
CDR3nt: TGTGCCAGCAGTTATGACCCCCGGGGCTCCTACAATGAGCAGTTCTTC
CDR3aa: CASSYDPRGSYNEQFF

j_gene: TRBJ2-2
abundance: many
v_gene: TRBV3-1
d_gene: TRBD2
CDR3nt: TGTGCCAGCAGCCCGACTAGCGGGAGAGGAACCGGGGAGCTGTTTTTT
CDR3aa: CASSPTSGRGTGELFF

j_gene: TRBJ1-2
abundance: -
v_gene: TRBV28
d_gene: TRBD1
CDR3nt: TGTGCCAGCAGTTTGAGGGGGCGCTACACCTTC
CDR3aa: CASSLRGRYTF

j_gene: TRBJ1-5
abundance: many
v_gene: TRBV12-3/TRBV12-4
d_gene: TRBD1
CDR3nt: TGTGCCAGCAGTTTAACGACAGGGGGTATTCAGCCCCAGCATTTT
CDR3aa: CASSLTTGGIQPQHF

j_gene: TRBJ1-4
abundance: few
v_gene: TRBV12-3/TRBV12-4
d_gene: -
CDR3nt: TGTGCCAGCAGTTTATCAGCGGGGGGCCACCTTGCAACTAATGAAAAACTGTTTTTT
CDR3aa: CASSLSAGGHLATNEKLFF

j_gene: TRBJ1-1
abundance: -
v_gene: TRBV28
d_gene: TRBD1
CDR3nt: TGTGCCAGCAGTCGTTCAGGGGGCGGGTTGAACACTGAAGCTTTCTTT
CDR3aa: CASSRSGGGLNTEAFF

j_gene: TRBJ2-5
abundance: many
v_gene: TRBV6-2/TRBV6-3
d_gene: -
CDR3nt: TGTGCCAGCAGTTACGGGTCTAGACATCAAGAGACCCAGTACTTC
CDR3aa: CASSYGSRHQETQYF

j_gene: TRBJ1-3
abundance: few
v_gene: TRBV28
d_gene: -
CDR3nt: TGTGCCAGCAGCTCCGGACAGAGCTCTGGAAACACCATATATTTT
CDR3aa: CASSSGQSSGNTIYF

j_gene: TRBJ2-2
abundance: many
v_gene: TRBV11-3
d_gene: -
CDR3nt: TGTGCCACCGCGAGGGGGGCTTACACCGGGGAGCTGTTTTTT
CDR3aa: CATARGAYTGELFF

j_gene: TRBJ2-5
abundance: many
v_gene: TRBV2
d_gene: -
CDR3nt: TGTGCCAGCAGCGGCCCGGAGACCCAGTACTTC
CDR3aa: CASSGPETQYF

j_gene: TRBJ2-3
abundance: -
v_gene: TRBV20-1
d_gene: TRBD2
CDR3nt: TGCAGTGCCGGCTCGGCTAGCGGGAGTTCAGATACGCAGTATTTT
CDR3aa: CSAGSASGSSDTQYF

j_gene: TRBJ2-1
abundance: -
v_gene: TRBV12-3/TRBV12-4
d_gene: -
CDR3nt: TGTGCCAGCAGTTTTGGCCAGCGGAGTGGGAATGAGCAGTTCTTC
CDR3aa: CASSFGQRSGNEQFF

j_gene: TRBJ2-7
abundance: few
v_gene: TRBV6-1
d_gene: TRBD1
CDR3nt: TGTGCCAGCAGTCTAACAGGGGGCCCCAGCGAGCAGTACTTC
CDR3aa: CASSLTGGPSEQYF

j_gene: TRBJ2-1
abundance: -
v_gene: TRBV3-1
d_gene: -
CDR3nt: TGTGCCAGCAGTCCGGACCAGAATGAGCAGTTCTTC
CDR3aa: CASSPDQNEQFF

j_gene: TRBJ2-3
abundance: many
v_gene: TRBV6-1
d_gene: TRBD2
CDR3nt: TGTGCCAGCAGTTCCAAACTAGCGGGTACAGATACGCAGTATTTT
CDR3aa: CASSSKLAGTDTQYF

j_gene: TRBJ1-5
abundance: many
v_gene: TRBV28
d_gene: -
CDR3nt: TGTGCCAGCAGTTTAGAAACAGGTCGGCAGCCCCAGCATTTT
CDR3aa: CASSLETGRQPQHF

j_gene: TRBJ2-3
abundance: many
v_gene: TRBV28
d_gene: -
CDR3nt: TGTGCCAGCAGTCCCGGTCGGCCAGATACGCAGTATTTT
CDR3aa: CASSPGRPDTQYF

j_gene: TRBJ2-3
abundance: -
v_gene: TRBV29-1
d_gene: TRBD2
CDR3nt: TGCAGCGTTGATTCGGGACTAGAGCGTTCTAGCACAGATACGCAGTATTTT
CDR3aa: CSVDSGLERSSTDTQYF